This T cell receptor (beta chain) is from a study of blood T cell repertoires in COVID-19. Study background: The analysed material was cDNA or gDNA that came from T cells, B-cell-depleted T cells, or PBMCs.

How the authors handled the data: Reference gene primers were amplified, and this amplification served to estimate nucleated cell counts. The data were produced by immunoSEQ multiplex PCR, yet TCRdb's version contains in-frame clones alone and is incomplete. V, J and clone size are taken as reported in that table, and D and trimming were inferred from the DNA itself. The repertoire consists of under 250,000 clones, with 65% to 90% occurring once and the leading ten covering about 1.7%. Donors of Cohort 3 who recovered were those that had two negative PCRs, clearance, or symptom resolution. Germline CDR1 is ENHRY and CDR2 is SYGVKD. V lost 5 bases, J lost 0 bases, and 4 bases stayed unmatched. The CDR3 has 14 amino acids.

This TCR derives from a man aged 35-49 years who had recovered from COVID-19. Sequenced: PBMCs or T cells enriched from blood (not recorded which). The rearrangement uses TRBV10-3 and TRBJ2-7; TRBD2 matches at 7 bases. The DNA of the CDR3 is TGTGCCATCAGTTCGGCGGGGGACTCCTACGAGCAGTACTTC. Translation: CAISSAGDSYEQYF.